These 17 T cell receptor beta chains were all obtained from the same sample, sequenced in a study of identical twins. TCRdb recomputed calls from the 5' RACE reads with MiXCR, one row per CDR3 protein. The sample records some 710,000 distinct CDR3 sequences, approximately 6% being singletons. Sequencing was performed on naive T cells sorted from blood. Every receptor here comes from a young man in good health.

This clonotype was recorded many times. The chain carries TRBV20-1 and TRBJ2-3; 14 bases line up with TRBD2. Looked up from germline, CDR1 is DFQATT and CDR2 is SNEGSKA (reference sequence). The CDR3 length is 17 residues. Germline trimming cut 5 bases from V and 6 bases from J; bases unmatched to any gene: 13. The CDR3 here is CSAAGRGTSGRLDTQYF. CDR3 coding DNA: TGCAGTGCTGCAGGTCGGGGGACTAGCGGGAGATTGGATACGCAGTATTTT.

This clonotype was recorded many times. J is TRBJ2-1 and V is TRBV27; 8 bases are a match to TRBD2. This CDR3 spans 15 amino acids. V trimming: 5 bases; J trimming: 5 bases; junction bases outside the gene matches: 8. Germline CDR1 and CDR2: MNHEY and SMNVEV (reference sequence). Here the CDR3 reads CASSQGVAGNNEQFF. DNA of the CDR3: TGTGCCAGCAGTCAAGGGGTAGCGGGGAACAATGAGCAGTTCTTC.

A few counts support this clonotype. The chain has TRBV11-1 and TRBJ2-2, with 8 positions matching TRBD1. Per the germline V gene, CDR1 is SGHAT and CDR2 is FQDESV (reference sequence). The trim removed 4 bases at V and 0 bases at J, leaving 16 bases unmatched. This CDR3 is 20 amino acids long. The CDR3 nucleotides are TGTGCCAGCAGCTCCTCAGGGCGGAGCAGGGGGCCCGCGAACACCGGGGAGCTGTTTTTT. It specifies CASSSSGRSRGPANTGELFF.

In this sample, this clonotype turned up many times. The chain employs TRBV5-1 and TRBJ2-1; the match to TRBD2 covers 7 bases. The CDR3 contains 16 residues. CDR1 and CDR2 (germline): SGHRS, YFSETQ. Trimming removed 5 bases from V and 3 bases from J; junction bases left unmatched: 11. The CDR3 sequence is CASRPILAQIYNEQFF. The CDR3 DNA sequence: TGCGCCAGCAGGCCAATACTAGCGCAGATCTACAATGAGCAGTTCTTC.

This clonotype was observed many times. The genes are TRBV5-1 and TRBJ2-1, with TRBD2 as a possible D gene (5 bases). This CDR3 is built from 13 residues. The V end was cut by 2 bases, the J end by 8 bases, with 11 bases between. From germline, CDR1 is SGHRS and CDR2 YFSETQ. The CDR3 here is CASSFRLRDEQFF. CDR3 nucleotide sequence: TGCGCCAGCAGCTTCCGACTGAGGGATGAGCAGTTCTTC.

The J gene is TRBJ2-4, the V gene TRBV30, with TRBD2 matching 12 bases. V trimming: 0 bases; J trimming: 1 base; junction bases outside the gene matches: 7. The germline V gene encodes CDR1 GTSNPN and CDR2 SVGIG (reference sequence). The CDR3 is 18 residues long. The CDR3 spells CAWSVPSGRDRAKNIQYF. CDR3 sequence (DNA): TGTGCCTGGAGTGTGCCTAGCGGGAGGGATCGGGCCAAAAACATTCAGTACTTC.

This clonotype was counted a few times. CDR3 in amino acids: CASGRTSGSRSETQYF. In nucleotides, the CDR3 is TGTGCCAGCGGCAGAACTAGCGGGAGTCGTTCGGAGACCCAGTACTTC. The chain combines TRBV9 with TRBJ2-5; 11 bases are a match to TRBD2. CDR3 size: 16 residues. CDR1 and CDR2 from the germline V gene are SGDLS and YYNGEE. The V gene end was trimmed by 7 bases and the J gene end by 5 bases; junction bases not matched to a gene: 13.

In nucleotides, the CDR3 is TGTGCCAGCAGTGGGGAGCGGGAGGGAAGCCCCCAAGAGACCCAGTACTTC. Its protein is CASSGEREGSPQETQYF. The V and J genes are TRBV12-3 or TRBV12-4 and TRBJ2-5; 10 nucleotides match TRBD2. CDR3 size: 17 residues. V lost 5 bases, J lost 1 base, and 10 bases stayed unmatched.

This clonotype was seen many times. J is TRBJ2-2 and V is TRBV29-1; 7 bases are shared with TRBD1. Germline V gives CDR1 SQVTM, CDR2 ANQGSEA. This CDR3 region has 13 residues. Trimming cost V 6 bases and J 5 bases; bases outside gene matches: 6. The DNA of the CDR3 is TGCAGCGTAAGGGGGCTGGGGACCGGGGAGCTGTTTTTT. This encodes CSVRGLGTGELFF.

This rearrangement joins TRBV7-9 to TRBJ2-1; D remains unclear. The CDR3 consists of 12 residues. Per germline, CDR1 SEHNR and CDR2 FQNEAQ (reference sequence). Trimming shortened V by 3 bases and J by 6 bases, and 6 bases separated the two germline ends. This CDR3 is CASSFPTNEQFF. The CDR3 DNA sequence: TGTGCCAGCAGCTTCCCTACCAATGAGCAGTTCTTC. Complete variable domain (other parts from reference TRBV7-9 and TRBJ2-1): DTGVSQNPRHKITKRGQNVTFRCDPISEHNRLYWYRQTLGQGPEFLTYFQNEAQLEKSRLLSDRFSAERPKGSFSTLEIQRTEQGDSAMYLCASSFPTNEQFFGPGTRLTVL.

A note on this clonotype: Given a much more abundant clone one base away, this may be a read error. This chain's CDR3 is CASGGLAGAFYEQYF. The CDR3 bases are TGTGCCAGCGGGGGACTAGCGGGAGCGTTTTATGAGCAGTACTTC. The chain couples TRBV5-5 to TRBJ2-1; TRBD2 agrees at 14 bases. The J call is doubtful: the DNA matches TRBJ2-7 better. The germline gives CDR1 SGHKS, CDR2 YYEKEE (reference sequence). The CDR3 has 15 residues.

This clonotype was seen at least ten times. V usage is TRBV5-1 and J usage is TRBJ2-1, with TRBD1 identical over 10 bases. V trimming: 6 bases; J trimming: 3 bases; junction bases outside the gene matches: 3. The CDR3 runs to 14 residues. The germline gives CDR1 SGHRS, CDR2 YFSETQ. This CDR3 is CASTTGGGYNEQFF. CDR3 coding DNA: TGCGCCAGCACGACAGGGGGCGGCTACAATGAGCAGTTCTTC.

This clonotype has at least ten counts. The chain couples TRBV10-3 to TRBJ1-5; maybe TRBD1 (6 bases). With 0 bases removed from V and 5 bases from J, the gap between germline ends came to 11 bases. The CDR3 is made up of 15 amino acids. In germline, CDR1 is ENHRY, CDR2 SYGVKD. The CDR3 is CAISESGQIDQPQHF. In nucleotides, the CDR3 is TGTGCCATCAGTGAGTCTGGACAGATTGATCAGCCCCAGCATTTT.

This clonotype was seen only a few times. The J gene is TRBJ2-2, the V gene TRBV3-1; D uncertain. Trimming left V 4 bases short and J 3 bases short, with 6 bases between. Germline CDR1 reads LGHDT; CDR2 reads YNNKEL (reference sequence). The CDR3 extends over 13 amino acids. CDR3 nucleotides: TGTGCCAGCAGCCCTCGCTACACCGGGGAGCTGTTTTTT. Translated: CASSPRYTGELFF.

This chain links TRBV20-1 with TRBJ2-3; TRBD2 aligns across 11 bases. The CDR3 is 22 residues long. V was clipped by 1 base and J by 0 bases; unmatched bases: 21. Germline V gene data show CDR1 as DFQATT and CDR2 as SNEGSKA (reference sequence). The CDR3 DNA follows: TGCAGTGCTAGAGGAGGAGGTGATAGCGGGAGGGCCGGATTTGACAGCACAGATACGCAGTATTTT. Translation: CSARGGGDSGRAGFDSTDTQYF.

This clonotype was seen at least ten times. The rearrangement uses TRBV29-1 and TRBJ2-2; tentatively, D is TRBD2 (6 bases). The CDR3 extends over 14 amino acids. Per germline, CDR1 SQVTM and CDR2 ANQGSEA. Between the trimmed V and J ends, which lost 6 bases and 5 bases, there was a span of 16 bases. CDR3 sequence: CSVSSGSRTGELFF. CDR3 nucleotide sequence: TGCAGCGTCTCGTCCGGGAGTAGAACCGGGGAGCTGTTTTTT.

There are many counts of this clonotype. The rearrangement joins TRBV10-2 to TRBJ2-7; TRBD2 might be the D (6 bases). V lost 6 bases to trimming and J lost 3 bases, with 12 bases between them. The CDR3 has 13 residues. Germline V lookup: CDR1 WSHSY, CDR2 SAAADI. This CDR3 is CASSRTTLYEQYV. CDR3 sequence (DNA): TGCGCCAGCAGCCGGACTACCCTCTACGAGCAGTACGTC.